This T cell receptor beta chain comes out of a study of shared clonotypes between healthy human individuals. Sorted-subset replicate PCR reactions contained about 200 ng DNA, corresponding to about 30,000 T cell genomes. As handled by the study authors: Filtering differed because ImmunoSEQ produced junction-only sequences that carried no quality scores. Produced via immunoSEQ multiplex PCR; TCRdb's table is partial and in-frame only. V, J and clone size were drawn from that table, and D and trimming were deduced from the DNA. The sample yields 2 million to 2.5 million clones, 90% to 96% seen once. Findings and caveats of the study: Clonotypes not shared had lower generation probabilities than those common to all four donors.

Naive CD45RA+ and memory CD45RA-negative subsets were split from CD4+ cells. Germline V gene sequence: CDR1 SGHAT, CDR2 FQDESV (reference sequence). J lost 1 base, V lost 4 bases, and 3 bases had no gene match. The CDR3 has 15 amino acids. Only a few counts were recorded for this clone. Its specificity is unknown. This clonotype was sampled from a man younger than 35 in good health. The chain employs TRBV11-1 and TRBJ2-7; 11 positions agree with TRBD2. Sample: naive CD4+ T cells sorted from blood. Stated subset: CD45RA+ positively selected. CDR3 coding DNA: TGTGCCAGCAGCTCAGCTAGCGGGGGGTCCTACGAGCAGTACTTC. Translated: CASSSASGGSYEQYF.